The rows below give T cell receptor beta chains drawn from one sample of a study of human T cells and chemical hapten exposure. TCRdb re-analysed the RACE reads in MiXCR, keeping a single row per CDR3 protein. The sample contains tens of thousands of distinct CDR3 sequences, roughly 9.8% of which appear only once. The sequencing used whole blood, collected in connection with sensitization to the hapten diphenylcyclopropenone (DPC). All receptors derive from a man in his forties with alopecia areata. Some clones in this sample may be carry-over from other donors' samples. Both conserved end residues are part of each CDR3. D genes are given only for firm matches. Clone size is stated in some rows and not others, as once, few, many or a class when expanded.

size	J	D	V	DNA	CDR3
many	TRBJ1-1	TRBD1	TRBV7-6	TGTGCCAGCAGCGTGACAGGGCAGGCTGAAGCTTTCTTT	CASSVTGQAEAFF
many	TRBJ1-2	TRBD1	TRBV2	TGTGCCAGCATCTGGGACAGGGGTAATGGCTACACCTTC	CASIWDRGNGYTF
.	TRBJ1-1	.	TRBV20-1	TGCAGTGCTAGTCTGAACACTGAAGCTTTCTTT	CSASLNTEAFF
few	TRBJ2-7	TRBD2	TRBV27	TGTGCCAGCAGTTTATCCCATTCCAGCGGGGACTACGAGCAGTACTTC	CASSLSHSSGDYEQYF
.	TRBJ2-7	.	TRBV18	TGTGCCAGCTCACCACCGGAAAGCACGGGGCGAATCTCCTACGAGCAGTACTTC	CASSPPESTGRISYEQYF
many	TRBJ2-2	.	TRBV28	TGTGCCAGCAGTCCGACCGGCGGGGAGCTGTTTTTT	CASSPTGGELFF
many	TRBJ2-7	.	TRBV20-1	TGCAGTGCTAAGACACAGGTCGAGCAGTACTTC	CSAKTQVEQYF
.	TRBJ2-2	TRBD1	TRBV5-1	TGCGCCAGCACGGGACAGGGAAACACCGGGGAGCTGTTTTTT	CASTGQGNTGELFF
few	TRBJ2-2	.	TRBV4-3	TGCGCCAGCAGCCAAGTACGGAGGGGGGAGCTGTTTTTT	CASSQVRRGELFF
.	TRBJ1-6	.	TRBV7-6	TGTGCCAGCAGCTTAAGTCCAGGGAATTCACCCCTCCACTTT	CASSLSPGNSPLHF
many	TRBJ2-3	.	TRBV28	TGTGCCAGCGGAGGACAAAGTCTCCTTAGCACAGATACGCAGTATTTT	CASGGQSLLSTDTQYF
.	TRBJ2-7	.	TRBV12-2	TGTGCAAGTCGCCATCCCCGGGGACAGGGTACCTACGAGCAGTACTTC	CASRHPRGQGTYEQYF
many	TRBJ2-1	TRBD2	TRBV4-3	TGCGCCAGCAGCCCTGGACTAGCGGCCTACAATGAGCAGTTCTTC	CASSPGLAAYNEQFF
many	TRBJ2-1	.	TRBV11-2	TGTGCCAGCAGCTCCGTTCTAGCAAACTACAATGAGCAGTTCTTC	CASSSVLANYNEQFF
.	TRBJ2-2	.	TRBV7-9	TGTGCCAGCACTACAGGGTCGAACACCGGGGAGCTGTTTTTT	CASTTGSNTGELFF
once	TRBJ2-7	TRBD1	TRBV11-1	TGTGCCAGCAGTCTGCACAGGGGCCTCTACGAGCAGTACTTC	CASSLHRGLYEQYF
.	TRBJ1-1	.	TRBV12-3/TRBV12-4	TGTGCCAGCAGCCCTGCAGGGAACACTGAAGCTTTCTTT	CASSPAGNTEAFF
.	TRBJ2-5	.	TRBV28	TGTGCCAGCAGTTTAGTCGGCCGCGTCAAGTCGGAGACCCAGTACTTC	CASSLVGRVKSETQYF
few	TRBJ2-7	.	TRBV6-5	TGTGCCAGCAGACCCGAGTGGGGGGCGGACGAGCAGTACTTC	CASRPEWGADEQYF
.	TRBJ2-3	.	TRBV20-1	TGCAGTAGCCTCGTGGGGGGGCATACAGATACGCAGTATTTT	CSSLVGGHTDTQYF
.	TRBJ2-3	.	TRBV7-9	TGTGCCAGCAGCGGGACGGCAGATACGCAGTATTTT	CASSGTADTQYF
few	TRBJ2-1	.	TRBV5-8	TGTGCCAGCAGCTCCGGGTATCGGCTTTCCTACAATGAGCAGTTCTTC	CASSSGYRLSYNEQFF
.	TRBJ2-4	TRBD2	TRBV28	TGTGCCAGCAGTTTATTCGGCGGGAGGGCCTTCAACATTCAGTACTTC	CASSLFGGRAFNIQYF
many	TRBJ2-3	TRBD2	TRBV20-1	TGCAGTGCTGGGACTACCACCAGCACAGATACGCAGTATTTT	CSAGTTTSTDTQYF
.	TRBJ1-5	.	TRBV2	TGTGCCAGCAGCCTCCAGGGAAATAGCAATCAGCCCCAGCATTTT	CASSLQGNSNQPQHF
few	TRBJ1-5	.	TRBV28	TGTGCCAGCAGGTCAGGGCAGCCCCAGCATTTT	CASRSGQPQHF
.	TRBJ2-7	TRBD1	TRBV20-1	TGCAGTGCTAGGGACAGGCTGTCCTACGAGCAGTACTTC	CSARDRLSYEQYF
once	TRBJ1-1	TRBD1	TRBV25-1	TGTGCCAGCACACCCGGGACAGGGGGCGAGGCCGAAGCTTTCTTT	CASTPGTGGEAEAFF
many	TRBJ2-2	.	TRBV12-3/TRBV12-4	TGTGCCAGCAGTCCAGACAGGCTTATGAACACCGGGGAGCTGTTTTTT	CASSPDRLMNTGELFF
few	TRBJ2-7	TRBD1	TRBV7-6	TGTGCCAGCAGCTTAGGCGGGGGCCCGGGACAGGGAACCTACGAGCAGTACTTC	CASSLGGGPGQGTYEQYF
.	TRBJ2-2	TRBD2	TRBV7-2	TGTGCCAGCAACTTTCCAGCGGGAGGATCGAACACCGGGGAGCTGTTTTTT	CASNFPAGGSNTGELFF
many	TRBJ1-5	.	TRBV12-3/TRBV12-4	TGTGCCAGCAGTCCCGGTGTCGGCAATCAGCCCCAGCATTTT	CASSPGVGNQPQHF
many	TRBJ2-3	.	TRBV19	TGTGCCAGTAGTCTCGGGACTTCTAACACAGATACGCAGTATTTT	CASSLGTSNTDTQYF
.	TRBJ1-1	.	TRBV11-1	TGTGCCAGCAGCAAACAGGGTCCGAGGACTGAAGCTTTCTTT	CASSKQGPRTEAFF
.	TRBJ2-1	TRBD2	TRBV3-1	TGTGCCAGCAGCCAGGAAGCGGGAGCTTCCTACAATGAGCAGTTCTTC	CASSQEAGASYNEQFF
many	TRBJ2-2	TRBD1	TRBV7-9	TGTGCCAGCAGCCCCGACAGGGGGGACGCCGGGGAGCTGTTTTTT	CASSPDRGDAGELFF
few	TRBJ2-1	.	TRBV12-3/TRBV12-4	TGTGCCAGCAGTAACAGGGTACACTCCTACAATGAGCAGTTCTTC	CASSNRVHSYNEQFF
many	TRBJ2-3	TRBD2	TRBV10-3	TGTGCCATCAGCGACTCGGGGACTAGCGGTCGCACAGATACGCAGTATTTT	CAISDSGTSGRTDTQYF
few	TRBJ2-7	.	TRBV28	TGTGCCAGCAGTTCATACCTCTTATACGAGCAGTACTTC	CASSSYLLYEQYF
.	TRBJ1-6	.	TRBV20-1	TGCAGTGCTAGAGTTTTGGCCGCCTATAATTCACCCCTCCACTTT	CSARVLAAYNSPLHF
many	TRBJ2-2	.	TRBV18	TGTGCCAGCGTTCGGACGGACCCGAACACCGGGGAGCTGTTTTTT	CASVRTDPNTGELFF
.	TRBJ2-3	.	TRBV20-1	TGCAGTGCCCCTAAAGGGGAATCAGATACGCAGTATTTT	CSAPKGESDTQYF
.	TRBJ2-1	.	TRBV20-1	TGCAGTGCTAGAACGGGGGTAGTCGGCCTCTTAAATGAGCAGTTCTTC	CSARTGVVGLLNEQFF
.	TRBJ2-4	.	TRBV27	TGTGCCAGCAGTTTATCTTCAGGAACCAAAAACATTCAGTACTTC	CASSLSSGTKNIQYF
many	TRBJ2-6	.	TRBV3-1	TGTGCCAGCAGCCTTGTTCAGGGTGCCGGGGCCAACGTCCTGACTTTC	CASSLVQGAGANVLTF
many	TRBJ2-7	TRBD2	TRBV7-2	TGTGCCAGCAGCTTAGCGGCTAGCGGGAACTACGAGCAGTACTTC	CASSLAASGNYEQYF
many	TRBJ2-7	.	TRBV12-3/TRBV12-4	TGTGCCAGCAGCCATGGGTGGGCAGGGGAGCAGTACTTC	CASSHGWAGEQYF
many	TRBJ1-1	.	TRBV7-6	TGTGCCAGCAGCTCCAGACCGAGGACTGAAGCTTTCTTT	CASSSRPRTEAFF
many	TRBJ1-5	TRBD1	TRBV20-1	TGCAGTGCTGACCTGACAGGGCAAGGGCAGCCCCAGCATTTT	CSADLTGQGQPQHF
many	TRBJ2-7	.	TRBV6-6	TGTGCCAGCAGTTTCGAGGGGAGAAACGAGCAGTACTTC	CASSFEGRNEQYF
.	TRBJ2-7	.	TRBV11-2	TGTGCCAGCAGCCCACTGGACCGGGACTTTCATTACGAGCAGTACTTC	CASSPLDRDFHYEQYF
.	TRBJ2-5	TRBD2	TRBV20-1	TGCAGTGCAGCCAGGCAGCTAGCGGGAGGGGGGACCCAGTACTTC	CSAARQLAGGGTQYF
.	TRBJ2-4	TRBD2	TRBV12-3/TRBV12-4	TGTGCCACCCTTAGCGGGAGGGGGGCCAAAAACATTCAGTACTTC	CATLSGRGAKNIQYF
many	TRBJ2-2	.	TRBV28	TGTGCCAGCAGTAACCCGACCGGGGAGCTGTTTTTT	CASSNPTGELFF
.	TRBJ2-1	TRBD2	TRBV4-1	TGCGCCAGCAGCCGTGGTCTAGCGGCAGTTTACAATGAGCAGTTCTTC	CASSRGLAAVYNEQFF
many	TRBJ2-7	.	TRBV19	TGTGCCAGTAGTATTTACCTGGCGGGTCCCTACGAGCAGTACTTC	CASSIYLAGPYEQYF
few	TRBJ2-7	.	TRBV3-1	TGTGCCAGCAGCCAAAGTTCGGGGGTCTACGAGCAGTACTTC	CASSQSSGVYEQYF